The subject of this entry is one T cell receptor (beta chain). Germline is not matched at one junction end, which may reflect a read error. The CDR3 is 9 residues long. The germline gives CDR1 SGHVS, CDR2 FQNEAQ. This record belongs to a study of blood T cell repertoires in COVID-19. As for the study in general: Samples came from the United States, Italy and Spain, spanning acute and convalescent COVID-19.

Under the authors' procedure: Reference gene primer amplification yielded estimated nucleated cell counts. Clones were read by immunoSEQ multiplex PCR, and TCRdb kept only the in-frame ones, dropping some. That table supplies the V and J calls and clone size; D and trimming were determined from the DNA. The sample has tens of thousands of clones, about 85% seen once. Sequencing was carried out using peripheral blood. The chain has TRBV7-8 and TRBJ2-5; D is unclear. This sequence originates from a man at least 80 years old with acute or convalescent COVID-19. CDR3 sequence: CASSPWANF. The CDR3 DNA sequence: TGTGCCAGCAGCCCCTGGGCAAACTTC.